The 8 T cell receptor beta chains given below trace back to one sample, sequenced in a study of blood T cells in healthy people across ages. The second PCR ran roughly 6 to 12 cycles with a sample-barcoded 5' primer and J-beta primers. TCRdb re-called the 5' RACE reads with MiXCR, one entry per CDR3 protein. Of approximately 2,000,000 distinct CDR3 sequences listed, about two fifths are singletons. Sequencing was performed on blood. The receptors were gathered from a human donor in good health.

In its sample, this clonotype was seen many times. The rearrangement uses TRBV25-1 and TRBJ2-3, with D perhaps given as TRBD1 or TRBD2 (5 bases each). This CDR3 comprises 16 residues. V lost 7 bases, J lost 3 bases, and 20 bases lay in between. In germline, CDR1 is MGHDK, CDR2 SYGVNS. The CDR3, as DNA: TGTGCCAGCACCTTCGGCGGTGGGGGTGGAACAGATACGCAGTATTTT. This translates into CASTFGGGGGTDTQYF.

Concerning this clonotype itself: A junction end diverges from the germline sequence, so it may reflect a read error. The chain combines TRBV7-3 with TRBJ1-2; 8 positions agree with TRBD1. The V gene's germline CDR1 is SGHTA and CDR2 FQGTGA. The CDR3 covers 17 residues. This chain's CDR3 is CASSLRDRWAANYGDTF. The CDR3 nucleotides read TGTGCCAGCAGCTTAAGGGACAGGTGGGCAGCTAACTATGGCGACACCTTC.

The CDR3 reads CASSFGGLSEQYF. CDR3 in DNA: TGTGCCAGCAGCTTTGGGGGGCTGAGCGAGCAGTACTTC. The genes are TRBV7-2 and TRBJ2-4; D could derive from TRBD1 or TRBD2 (6 bases each). The DNA end is a closer match to TRBJ2-7, so the J assignment may be wrong. The length of the CDR3 is 13 residues. Germline CDR1 and CDR2: SGHTA and FQGNSA.

This clonotype was detected only a few times. The CDR3 nucleotides read TGTGCCATCAGTGAGGACAGGGTTGGTGGCTACACCTTC. It specifies CAISEDRVGGYTF. The chain is built from TRBV10-3 and TRBJ1-2, with TRBD1 matching 7 bases. Trimming removed 2 bases from V and 7 bases from J; junction bases left unmatched: 4. There are 13 residues in the CDR3. Germline lookup yields CDR1 ENHRY and CDR2 SYGVKD.

The gene calls are TRBV20-1 and TRBJ2-3; 7 bases match TRBD2. The ends lost 0 bases at V and 3 bases at J; junction bases unmatched: 9. The CDR3 covers 16 residues. The germline V gene encodes CDR1 DFQATT and CDR2 SNEGSKA (reference sequence). Here the CDR3 DNA reads TGCAGTGCTAGAGAGGAAATCTGGGGGGGAACAGATACGCAGTATTTT. Its translation: CSAREEIWGGTDTQYF.

This clonotype appeared a few times. The V and J genes are TRBV7-6 and TRBJ2-1; D possibly matches TRBD1 or TRBD2 (5 bases each). This CDR3 comprises 15 residues. The V gene lost 5 bases and the J gene lost 5 bases, with 16 bases spanning the gap. Germline values: CDR1 SGHVS, CDR2 FNYEAQ. The CDR3 region has the DNA TGTGCCAGCAGCATAACCCGGGACCTAAACAATGAGCAGTTCTTC. Its translation: CASSITRDLNNEQFF.

This clonotype showed up just a few times. This rearrangement joins TRBV12-3 or TRBV12-4 to TRBJ1-1; D is perhaps TRBD1 (6 bases). Trimming removed 6 bases at V and 3 bases at J, with 14 bases between. The CDR3 has 14 amino acids. CDR3 protein: CASSTGTWDTEAFF. Written as DNA, the CDR3 is TGTGCCAGCAGCACCGGGACATGGGACACTGAAGCTTTCTTT.

This clonotype turned up a few times. The chain uses TRBV5-5 and TRBJ1-2; the D is unclear. Trimming stripped 6 bases from V and 3 bases from J, with 9 bases between. Looked up from germline, CDR1 is SGHKS and CDR2 is YYEKEE (reference sequence). The CDR3 runs 12 residues. In DNA, the CDR3 is TGTGCCAGCACCCTTTCCGACTATGGCTACACCTTC. Translating it yields CASTLSDYGYTF.